Below, 13 T cell receptor beta chains from the same sample are listed, as sequenced in a study of tumor-infiltrating lymphocytes in primary liver carcinoma. Without any cell sorting, about 20-31 mg of bulk tissue yielded co-extracted RNA and DNA. A constant-region primer primed TCR beta cDNA synthesis from 400 to 550 ng of total RNA. Investigators got TCR beta libraries out of three nested multiplex PCR rounds, done with slightly modified ARM-PCR. Use of TRBV1-TRBV30 forward primers with a C-beta reverse primer characterized the first two PCR rounds, which lasted approximately 11 cycles each. MiXCR, run by TCRdb on the multiplex PCR reads, gives a single entry per CDR3 protein. The table has about 190,000 distinct CDR3 sequences, about 85% seen once. The source material was tumor tissue from primary liver carcinoma. These receptors all stem from a middle-aged man with primary liver carcinoma and hepatitis B virus infection.

This clonotype was seen more than once but under ten times. A read error is possible here, since a much larger clone lies one base away. The V gene is TRBV6-2 or TRBV6-3, the J gene TRBJ2-7; 8 bases fit TRBD2. The CDR3 is 15 amino acids. Germline CDR1 reads MNHEY; CDR2 reads SVGEGT. The CDR3 nucleotides read TGTGGCAGCAGTTCCGAGCGGGAGTCGCGATACGAGCAGTACTTC. As protein: CGSSSERESRYEQYF.

The chain combines TRBV5-1 with TRBJ2-2, with D perhaps matching TRBD1 (6 bases). This CDR3 has 13 residues. Germline CDR1 SGHRS, CDR2 YFSETQ. Trimming left V 4 bases short and J 7 bases short, with 11 bases between. The CDR3 protein is CASSTRGGGELFF. The CDR3 DNA is TGCGCCAGCAGCACCAGGGGTGGCGGGGAGCTGTTTTTT. Together with reference TRBV5-1 and TRBJ2-2, the CDR3 gives the full variable domain: KAGVTQTPRYLIKTRGQQVTLSCSPISGHRSVSWYQQTPGQGLQFLFEYFSETQRNKGNFPGRFSGRQFSNSRSEMNVSTLELGDSALYLCASSTRGGGELFFGEGSRLTVL.

This clonotype was counted a single time. At one end the junction does not follow the germline gene, possibly because of a read error. The gene calls are TRBV6-2 or TRBV6-3 and TRBJ2-7; 9 bases match TRBD1. Germline assignment: CDR1 MNHEY and CDR2 SVGEGT. There are 14 residues in the CDR3. The CDR3 DNA is TGTGTCAGCAGCCTCAGGGACAGGGCCCACAAGCAGTACTTC. Translating it yields CVSSLRDRAHKQYF.

The chain employs TRBV10-2 and TRBJ2-3; D uncertain. The CDR3 extends over 11 amino acids. Trimming pared 6 bases from V and 10 bases from J, leaving 11 bases between. Germline CDR1 WSHSY, CDR2 SAAADI. The CDR3 DNA is TGCGCCAGCAGACACACAGTTGCGCAGTATTTT. Protein: CASRHTVAQYF.

A remark on this clonotype: At one end, the junction sequence differs from germline, possibly due to a read error. This sequence joins TRBV11-2 and TRBJ2-1, with D possibly matching TRBD2 (5 bases). CDR1 is SGHAT, CDR2 FQNNGV, per germline. CDR3 size: 14 residues. CDR3 DNA: TGTGCCAACAGCTTGTCGGGATTCGACAATGAGCAGTTTTTC. It is translated as CANSLSGFDNEQFF.

The chain links TRBV21-1 to TRBJ2-7. TRBV21-1 is a pseudogene. CDR3 length equals 10 residues. The CDR3 DNA reads TGTGCCAGCAGTAAAGTTGGAGTGTGCTTC. This codes for CASSKVGVCF.

This clonotype was counted once. This may arise from a read error, as a much more abundant clone is one base away. The chain joins TRBV5-1 to TRBJ1-2; 11 nucleotides align to TRBD1. V shed 5 bases, J shed 8 bases, and the junction held 11 bases outside the gene matches. The CDR3 is 15 residues long. The germline CDR1 and CDR2 sequences are SGHRS and YFSETQ. The CDR3 nucleotides are TGCGCCAGCAGGCCCACCCCCGGGACAGGGGGAGGCTACACCTTC. Its translation: CASRPTPGTGGGYTF.

Of note for this clonotype: A junction end diverges from the germline sequence, so it may reflect a read error. This chain links TRBV11-2 with TRBJ2-1; maybe TRBD2 (6 bases). The germline V gene has CDR1 SGHAT and CDR2 FQNNGV. This CDR3 comprises 15 residues. CDR3 region: CVSSPGTSSYSEQFF. CDR3 nucleotides: TGTGTCAGCAGTCCCGGGACTTCTTCCTACAGTGAGCAGTTCTTC.

Regarding this clonotype: Mismatch with germline at one junction end may stem from a read error. V is TRBV10-3 and J is TRBJ2-5; TRBD2 agrees at 14 bases. In germline, CDR1 is ENHRY, CDR2 SYGVKD. The CDR3 has 16 residues. The CDR3 is CVISVSGLAGEKTQYF. In DNA form, the CDR3 reads TGTGTCATCAGTGTGTCGGGACTAGCGGGAGAGAAGACCCAGTACTTC.

The chain recombines TRBV29-1 with TRBJ2-5; D gene ambiguous. CDR3 size: 12 residues. In germline, CDR1 is SQVTM, CDR2 ANQGSEA. Trimming took off 6 bases at V and 7 bases at J, with 15 bases between the two ends. The CDR3 nucleotides are TGCAGCGTGTCAAAGGGATGGACGACCCAGTACTTC. Its translation is CSVSKGWTTQYF.

The chain employs TRBV11-3 and TRBJ2-1; D is unclear. The CDR3 has 14 amino acids. Trimming took 11 bases from V and 5 from J, leaving 19 bases between them. Germline loops: CDR1 SGHNT, CDR2 YENEEA. Here the CDR3 DNA reads TGTGCCTGCAACTTAAGCGTTTCGAACAATGAGCAGTTCTTC. Amino acids: CACNLSVSNNEQFF.

The chain has TRBV4-1 and TRBJ1-1, with TRBD1 as a possible D gene (6 bases). This CDR3 contains 16 residues. Per germline, CDR1 MGHRA and CDR2 YSYEKL. Trimming removed 0 bases at V and 4 bases at J, with 15 bases between. Written as DNA, the CDR3 is TGCGCCAGCAGCCAAGACCAGTGGACAGTCCCCACTGAAGCTTTCTTT. Amino acid sequence: CASSQDQWTVPTEAFF.

In the case of this clonotype: A junction end diverges from the germline sequence, so it may reflect a read error. Here the CDR3 reads CASCFTSGLNEQFF. For the CDR3, the DNA is TGCGCCAGCTGCTTCACTAGCGGACTCAATGAGCAATTCTTC. The gene calls are TRBV5-1 and TRBJ2-1; TRBD2 aligns across 8 bases. Per germline, CDR1 SGHRS and CDR2 YFSETQ. The CDR3 is made up of 14 amino acids.